This T cell receptor (beta chain) stems from a study of vaccination effects on CD4 cells after COVID-19. Viral peptide pools were used in the ViraFEST assay to expand antigen-specific CD4+ T cells, and sequencing came afterward. Once cultured for under 11 days, the cells underwent separation to obtain CD4+ T cells. Two doses of either BNT162b2 or mRNA-1273 were given to each participant. Germline-derived CDR1 and CDR2 are KGHDR and SFDVKD. Trimming removed 5 bases from V and 0 bases from J, with 12 bases in between. The CDR3 runs to 16 residues. Produced via immunoSEQ multiplex PCR; TCRdb's table is partial and in-frame only. The table includes more than 20,000 clones, about 73% detected once. Details on this clone: What it recognizes is unknown.

This sequence joins TRBV24-1 and TRBJ2-2, with D perhaps given as TRBD1 or TRBD2 (5 bases each). The specimen was CD4+ T cells from PBMCs cultured with SARS-CoV-2 spike peptides, collected after COVID-19 vaccination. This TCR was sampled from a human donor who received a COVID-19 vaccine. CDR3 sequence reads: CATSGSGGANTGELFF. The CDR3 DNA follows: TGTGCCACCAGTGGTAGTGGGGGTGCGAACACCGGGGAGCTGTTTTTT.